This entry lists 4 T cell receptor beta chains sequenced from one sample in a study of beta chain features in type 1 diabetes. General study points: Within each of all four CD4+ subsets, Type 1 diabetes patients had TCRB CDR3s that were moderately but significantly shorter.

Their antigens are not known. The whole isolated RNA underwent reverse transcription, so sequencing captured expressed TCRB transcripts. Sequencing used immunoSEQ multiplex PCR; TCRdb keeps in-frame clones, though not all of them. Here the sample spans 300,000 or so clones, about 13% being singletons. The sequenced material came from naive CD4+ T cells from blood. These receptors all stem from a man aged 25-45 years with type 1 diabetes.

The gene calls are TRBV27 and TRBJ2-2; a possible D gene is TRBD1 (6 bases). The CDR3 loop spans 13 amino acids. Per the germline V gene, CDR1 is MNHEY and CDR2 is SMNVEV (reference sequence). V lost 5 bases and J 7 bases, leaving 11 bases between the germline ends. CDR3 nucleotides: TGTGCCAGCAGTCTCAAAGGGGGCGGGGAGCTGTTTTTT. Protein sequence: CASSLKGGGELFF.

The chain combines TRBV30 with TRBJ2-2; D remains unclear. Trimming shortened V by 0 bases and J by 1 base, and 3 bases separated the two germline ends. The CDR3 runs 13 residues. Looked up from germline, CDR1 is GTSNPN and CDR2 is SVGIG (reference sequence). The CDR3 spells CAWSVKNTGELFF. The CDR3 region has the DNA TGTGCCTGGAGTGTCAAGAACACCGGGGAGCTGTTTTTT.

The rearrangement uses TRBV27 and TRBJ2-1; D might be TRBD1 (6 bases). The germline gives CDR1 MNHEY, CDR2 SMNVEV (reference sequence). The V and J ends lost 3 bases and 6 bases respectively, with 12 bases between them. There are 14 residues in the CDR3. CDR3 bases: TGTGCCAGCAGTTTGTCACAGGGCCCCAATGAGCAGTTCTTC. Protein: CASSLSQGPNEQFF.

Of note for this clone: This CDR3 is also generated by other DNA sequences in the sample. The gene calls are TRBV11-2 and TRBJ2-5; D not certain. Trimming stripped 3 bases from V and 2 bases from J, with 7 bases between. The CDR3 extends over 13 amino acids. In germline, CDR1 is SGHAT, CDR2 FQNNGV. Written as DNA, the CDR3 is TGTGCCAGCAGCTTCACAGAACAAGAGACCCAGTACTTC. Translated: CASSFTEQETQYF. Looking up the rest from reference TRBV11-2 and TRBJ2-5 gives the full variable domain: EAGVAQSPRYKIIEKRQSVAFWCNPISGHATLYWYQQILGQGPKLLIQFQNNGVVDDSQLPKDRFSAERLKGVDSTLKIQPAKLEDSAVYLCASSFTEQETQYFGPGTRLLVL.